These T cell receptor beta chains were read from a single sample in a study of graft-versus-host responses after intestinal transplantation. Here immunoSEQ multiplex PCR was the method, and the copy in TCRdb shows in-frame clones only, minus some. The data contain 9,500 to 13,000 clones, roughly 92% of them singletons. Source: PBMCs, taken approximately 42 days after intestinal transplantation. The receptors come from a human patient who received an intestinal transplant, so some T cells may come from the graft donor. Both conserved end residues are trimmed from each CDR3. The order of the fields is V gene, J gene, CDR3 length, CDR3 protein.

>TRBV11-2|TRBJ1-5|17
ASSLVASSGPGGNQPQH
>TRBV5-4|NA|14
ASSLGRQSSTYEQY
>TRBV21-1|TRBJ1-1|16
ASPLGMWGPGKNTEAF
>TRBV14|TRBJ2-3|11
ASSQLGLDTQY
>TRBV5-1|TRBJ2-7|12
ASSQGQAAYEQY
>TRBV7-2|TRBJ2-1|13
ASSSGAGGYNEQF
>TRBV5-4|TRBJ1-3|12
ASSLEASGNTIY
>TRBV7-8|TRBJ2-3|15
ASSLSIKAGGPDTQY
>TRBV19|TRBJ1-1|13
ASSIGGSFGTEAF
>TRBV4-1|TRBJ1-3|14
ASSQDTSSSGNTIY
>TRBV15|TRBJ2-7|12
ATSREGGDYEQY
>TRBV27|TRBJ2-2|12
ASTWGPNTGELF
>TRBV6-5|TRBJ1-2|14
ASSYLWDGGSYGYT
>TRBV25-1|TRBJ1-2|10
ASSEKLGLHT
>TRBV5-6|TRBJ2-3|12
ASSSPAAPDTQY
>TRBV5-1|TRBJ2-7|10
ASSLEKYEQY